A selection of T cell receptor beta chains follows, all from one sample in a study of T cell changes during pregnancy in multiple sclerosis. This table comes from immunoSEQ multiplex PCR, and its TCRdb copy is limited to in-frame clones, with some not included. This sample has just under 85,000 clones, with approximately 89% found just once. The sequences come from peripheral blood, collected in the first trimester of pregnancy. All receptors derive from a female donor with multiple sclerosis, enrolled in a pregnancy study. Both conserved end residues are trimmed from each CDR3. Each record gives: V gene, CDR3 length, D gene, CDR3 protein. A D gene is named only where the DNA matches it firmly.

v_gene: TRBV6-4
len: 13
d_gene: NA
CDR3aa: ASSDSGAGTDTQY

v_gene: TRBV10-2
len: 10
d_gene: NA
CDR3aa: ASSQTPETQY

v_gene: TRBV6-4
len: 11
d_gene: NA
CDR3aa: ASSEYIGQSAF

v_gene: TRBV19
len: 17
d_gene: TRBD1
CDR3aa: ASSRTLTGTDSYNSPLH

v_gene: TRBV10-3
len: 11
d_gene: NA
CDR3aa: AGGSNSGNTIY

v_gene: TRBV7-2
len: 13
d_gene: NA
CDR3aa: ASSIRGARTDTQY

v_gene: TRBV2
len: 11
d_gene: NA
CDR3aa: ASSVVLQETQY

v_gene: TRBV30
len: 12
d_gene: NA
CDR3aa: AWSVGGSGDTQY

v_gene: TRBV13
len: 11
d_gene: TRBD1
CDR3aa: ASSRGQATEAF

v_gene: TRBV2
len: 13
d_gene: NA
CDR3aa: ASSESGARNSPLH

v_gene: TRBV28
len: 16
d_gene: TRBD2
CDR3aa: ASSLYIGASGVYNEQF

v_gene: TRBV28
len: 12
d_gene: TRBD1
CDR3aa: ASRDRGEADTQY

v_gene: TRBV7-9
len: 12
d_gene: TRBD1
CDR3aa: AASRGQGANTIY

v_gene: TRBV7-8
len: 13
d_gene: TRBD1
CDR3aa: ASSKTGTGVTEAF

v_gene: TRBV4-1
len: 13
d_gene: NA
CDR3aa: ASTEYTELNTEAF

v_gene: TRBV4-2
len: 15
d_gene: TRBD2
CDR3aa: ASSQDGLAANTGELF

v_gene: TRBV29-1
len: 10
d_gene: NA
CDR3aa: SVVRGGETQY

v_gene: TRBV5-4
len: 14
d_gene: TRBD1
CDR3aa: ASSSTGQPRLGTQY

v_gene: TRBV2
len: 9
d_gene: TRBD1
CDR3aa: ASGQGAGYT

v_gene: TRBV1
len: 12
d_gene: NA
CDR3aa: TSSQGASRNEQF

v_gene: TRBV7-8
len: 14
d_gene: TRBD2
CDR3aa: ASSPPRLAGDNEQF

v_gene: TRBV6-1
len: 12
d_gene: NA
CDR3aa: ASSEAHRHNEQF

v_gene: TRBV25-1
len: 14
d_gene: TRBD2
CDR3aa: ASSDSVAGSTDTQY

v_gene: TRBV7-7
len: 13
d_gene: TRBD2
CDR3aa: ASSLGSAGGDTQY

v_gene: TRBV5-1
len: 13
d_gene: TRBD2
CDR3aa: ASSLAAGREHEQY

v_gene: TRBV7-9
len: 12
d_gene: TRBD2
CDR3aa: ASLTSGSTDTQY

v_gene: TRBV5-1
len: 13
d_gene: NA
CDR3aa: ASSSGGISGNTIY

v_gene: TRBV28
len: 12
d_gene: NA
CDR3aa: ASSRGMRYTEAF

v_gene: TRBV5-1
len: 12
d_gene: NA
CDR3aa: ASSLAGSYTQQY

v_gene: TRBV30
len: 12
d_gene: NA
CDR3aa: AWGHIPSRNEQY

v_gene: TRBV9
len: 13
d_gene: NA
CDR3aa: ASSARVQSNYGYT

v_gene: TRBV1
len: 18
d_gene: NA
CDR3aa: TSSQDVSGTGINPNYGYT

v_gene: TRBV10-3
len: 10
d_gene: TRBD1
CDR3aa: ATRDRDHEQY

v_gene: TRBV14
len: 14
d_gene: NA
CDR3aa: ASSQEAGDDYNEQF

v_gene: TRBV4-1
len: 15
d_gene: NA
CDR3aa: ASSQVGLGIGADTQY

v_gene: TRBV11-3
len: 14
d_gene: TRBD1
CDR3aa: ASSLRGTGGIHEQY

v_gene: TRBV7-7
len: 13
d_gene: NA
CDR3aa: ASSPNTGTNEKLF

v_gene: TRBV7-9
len: 10
d_gene: NA
CDR3aa: ASSPGNNEQF

v_gene: TRBV27
len: 11
d_gene: NA
CDR3aa: ASTGNKDTEAF

v_gene: TRBV10-3
len: 12
d_gene: TRBD1
CDR3aa: AISVQGAGSPLH

v_gene: TRBV6-5
len: 12
d_gene: TRBD2
CDR3aa: ASSSTSGTYEQY

v_gene: TRBV12-5
len: 14
d_gene: NA
CDR3aa: ASGFDRLSVNQPQH

v_gene: TRBV7-7
len: 14
d_gene: TRBD2
CDR3aa: ASSPELAASTDTQY

v_gene: TRBV7-2
len: 12
d_gene: NA
CDR3aa: ASSLFQGNNEQF

v_gene: TRBV27
len: 17
d_gene: TRBD2
CDR3aa: ASSLLPGTSGRAVYEQY